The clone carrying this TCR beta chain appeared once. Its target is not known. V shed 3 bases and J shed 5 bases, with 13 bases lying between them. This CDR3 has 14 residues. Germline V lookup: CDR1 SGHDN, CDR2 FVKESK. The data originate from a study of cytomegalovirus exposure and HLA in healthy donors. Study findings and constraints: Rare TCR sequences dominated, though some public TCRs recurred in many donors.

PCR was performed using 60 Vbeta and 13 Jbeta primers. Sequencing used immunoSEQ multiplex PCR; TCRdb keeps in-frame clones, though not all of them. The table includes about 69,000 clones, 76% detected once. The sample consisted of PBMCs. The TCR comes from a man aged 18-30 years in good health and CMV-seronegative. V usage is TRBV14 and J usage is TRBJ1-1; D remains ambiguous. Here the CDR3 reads CASSHRRGPTEAFF. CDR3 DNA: TGTGCCAGCAGCCACCGTAGAGGGCCAACTGAAGCTTTCTTT.